These 10 T cell receptor beta chains came from one sample sequenced in a study of CD8 T cells in Susac syndrome. With random hexamers, reverse transcription was performed on roughly 0.5 to 1 ug of RNA. MiXCR, applied by TCRdb to the immunoSEQ multiplex PCR reads, yields one record per CDR3 protein. Of 200,000 to 250,000 distinct CDR3 sequences listed, more than 85% are singletons. The sequencing input was CD8+ T cells from PBMCs. Receptors originate from a human donor with multiple sclerosis.

This rearrangement joins TRBV30 to TRBJ2-2; D gene unclear. Germline V gene lookup returns CDR1 GTSNPN and CDR2 SVGIG (reference sequence). This CDR3 has 11 amino acids. Trimming left V 2 bases short and J 6 bases short, with 4 bases between. CDR3 sequence (DNA): TGTGCCTGGAGTCCACCCGGGGAGCTGTTTTTT. It translates to CAWSPPGELFF.

In DNA, the CDR3 is TGTGCCAGCTCCCCGCGGGGTGAGCCCTTTATAGGGGCCAACGTCCTGACTTTC. It yields the protein CASSPRGEPFIGANVLTF. This chain joins TRBV6-1 and TRBJ2-6; tentatively, D is TRBD2 (6 bases). V was clipped by 8 bases and J by 4 bases, with 24 bases between them. In germline, CDR1 is MNHNS, CDR2 SASEGT. This CDR3 spans 18 amino acids.

This chain links TRBV19 with TRBJ1-6; D not resolved. The ends were cut back, 3 bases at V and 9 bases at J, with 9 bases in the middle. This CDR3 has 13 amino acids. Looked up from germline, CDR1 is LNHDA and CDR2 is SQIVND (reference sequence). The CDR3 loop is CASSMASSSPLHF. As DNA, the CDR3 is TGTGCCAGTAGTATGGCGTCTAGTTCACCCCTCCACTTT.

The CDR3 nucleotides are TGTGCCACCAGTGACCAACTAGGGGATGAGCAGTTCTTC. Residues: CATSDQLGDEQFF. This rearrangement joins TRBV24-1 to TRBJ2-1, with D perhaps assigned TRBD1 or TRBD2 (5 bases each). Germline V gives CDR1 KGHDR, CDR2 SFDVKD. The V end lost 4 bases, the J end lost 8 bases, and 11 bases lay between the germline ends. The CDR3 totals 13 residues.

The rearrangement links TRBV13 to TRBJ2-2; D perhaps matches TRBD1 (5 bases). V lost 5 bases, J lost 0 bases, and 16 bases lay in between. This CDR3 has 17 residues. From germline, CDR1 is PRHDT and CDR2 FYEKMQ (reference sequence). The CDR3 here is CASSLDSDPSNTGELFF. CDR3 nucleotides: TGTGCCAGCAGCCTCGACAGTGACCCTTCGAACACCGGGGAGCTGTTTTTT.

This clonotype was found once. This chain joins TRBV28 and TRBJ2-7; a possible D gene is TRBD2 (5 bases). Between the trimmed V and J ends, which lost 6 bases and 12 bases, there was a span of 24 bases. The CDR3 extends over 14 amino acids. Per the germline V gene, CDR1 is MDHEN and CDR2 is SYDVKM. The CDR3 nucleotides read TGTGCCAGCAGACCTCTAGCTTTACCGACGGATCCGTACTTC. As protein: CASRPLALPTDPYF. Full variable domain (rest looked up from reference TRBV28 and TRBJ2-7): DVKVTQSSRYLVKRTGEKVFLECVQDMDHENMFWYRQDPGLGLRLIYFSYDVKMKEKGDIPEGYSVSREKKERFSLILESASTNQTSMYLCASRPLALPTDPYFGPGTRLTVT.

The gene calls are TRBV29-1 and TRBJ2-7, with 7 positions matching TRBD2. There are 16 residues in the CDR3. The germline gives CDR1 SQVTM, CDR2 ANQGSEA. The V gene end was trimmed by 2 bases and the J gene end by 2 bases; junction bases not matched to a gene: 12. The CDR3 loop is CSVERPALAGAYEQYF. DNA of the CDR3: TGCAGCGTTGAACGGCCGGCCTTGGCGGGGGCCTACGAGCAGTACTTC.

J is TRBJ1-1 and V is TRBV30, with TRBD1 matching 8 bases. J was trimmed by 1 base and V by 4 bases; bases with no gene match: 11. Germline V gene data show CDR1 as GTSNPN and CDR2 as SVGIG (reference sequence). The CDR3 runs 16 residues. CDR3 nucleotide sequence: TGTGCCTGGACCCGGAGCAGGGGGCAATGGAACACTGAAGCTTTCTTT. Translated, it gives CAWTRSRGQWNTEAFF.

The rearrangement links TRBV7-6 to TRBJ2-5; 8 bases align to TRBD1. This CDR3 has 15 residues. With V trimmed by 0 bases and J by 3 bases, 3 bases remained unmatched. Per germline, CDR1 SGHVS and CDR2 FNYEAQ. The CDR3: CASSLAPGGKETQYF. The CDR3 region has the DNA TGTGCCAGCAGCTTAGCGCCAGGGGGCAAAGAGACCCAGTACTTC.

The chain is built from TRBV5-5 and TRBJ1-5; D perhaps matches TRBD1 (5 bases). The length of the CDR3 is 15 residues. V lost 2 bases, J lost 4 bases, and 13 bases lay in between. CDR1 is SGHKS and CDR2 is YYEKEE in the germline V gene (reference sequence). CDR3 amino acids: CASSFRPWGNQPQHF. The CDR3 bases are TGTGCCAGCAGCTTCAGGCCCTGGGGGAATCAGCCCCAGCATTTT.